This T cell receptor beta chain originates from a study of control samples from healthy donors and cancer patients. Measured with immunoSEQ multiplex PCR; TCRdb has only the in-frame clones, and not every one. The profile covers fewer than 300,000 clones, with roughly four fifths appearing a single time and 13% taken by the ten largest. The V end was cut by 5 bases, the J end by 2 bases, with 16 bases between. Germline CDR1 and CDR2: SGHTA and FQGTGA. The CDR3 consists of 15 residues. V is TRBV7-3 and J is TRBJ2-7; possibly TRBD1 or TRBD2 for D (6 bases each). The receptor was isolated from a woman aged 60-75 years with lung cancer. Source material: PBMCs. In nucleotides, the CDR3 is TGTGCCAGCAGCCCCCATGGGGGCGGGACCTACGAGCAGTACTTC. Protein product: CASSPHGGGTYEQYF.